This T cell receptor beta chain is from a study of blood T cell repertoires in COVID-19. On the study more broadly: The origin of the acute and convalescent COVID-19 samples was the United States, Italy and Spain. From T cells, B-cell-depleted T cells, or PBMCs came the material, which was cDNA or gDNA.

Original methodology: Amplification with reference gene primers provided the estimates of nucleated cell counts. The repertoire was sequenced with immunoSEQ multiplex PCR; TCRdb's copy has only in-frame clones and lacks some. V, J and clone size are those of that table, while D and trimming were read from the DNA. The sample yields around 290,000 clones, 90% to 95% seen once. This CDR3 spans 14 amino acids. Germline V gene sequence: CDR1 MGHDK, CDR2 SYGVNS. V trimming: 2 bases; J trimming: 8 bases; junction bases outside the gene matches: 6. Followed over time, Seattle patients had been enrolled while infection was active.

The chain employs TRBV25-1 and TRBJ2-1; TRBD1 matches 7 bases. This receptor was taken from a woman aged 25-40 years with COVID-19, enrolled during active disease. The sample was peripheral blood. This chain's CDR3 is CASSESNRGDEQFF. CDR3 nucleotides: TGTGCCAGCAGTGAAAGTAACAGGGGCGATGAGCAGTTCTTC.